This T cell receptor (beta chain) was recorded in a study of post-analysis software for immune sequencing data. Overall study context: The disease courses spanned relapsing-remitting, secondary progressive and progressive-relapsing forms of multiple sclerosis. Whole-study findings and limits: Controls showed lower frequencies than patients for roughly 5 TRBV segments, and TRBV5-6, TRBV5-1 and TRBV20-1 were among these.

The TCR beta cDNA libraries contained unique molecular identifiers. T cells numbering roughly 1 to 10 million yielded around 500,000 cDNA molecules. Via MiXCR, TCRdb re-called the PCR reads, giving one row per CDR3 protein. Among around 440,000 distinct CDR3 sequences listed, over 35% were seen once. Concerning this clonotype: Its antigen is currently unknown.

Germline V gene data show CDR1 as ENHRY and CDR2 as SYGVKD. Trimming left V 0 bases short and J 4 bases short, with 15 bases between. CDR3 length equals 16 residues. The specimen was blood. The clonotype comes from a girl aged 5-17 years with multiple sclerosis. This chain uses TRBV10-3 with TRBJ1-1; maybe TRBD1 (6 bases). The CDR3: CAISESFRGGSTEAFF. The CDR3 region has the DNA TGTGCCATCAGTGAGTCCTTCAGGGGCGGCAGCACTGAAGCTTTCTTT.